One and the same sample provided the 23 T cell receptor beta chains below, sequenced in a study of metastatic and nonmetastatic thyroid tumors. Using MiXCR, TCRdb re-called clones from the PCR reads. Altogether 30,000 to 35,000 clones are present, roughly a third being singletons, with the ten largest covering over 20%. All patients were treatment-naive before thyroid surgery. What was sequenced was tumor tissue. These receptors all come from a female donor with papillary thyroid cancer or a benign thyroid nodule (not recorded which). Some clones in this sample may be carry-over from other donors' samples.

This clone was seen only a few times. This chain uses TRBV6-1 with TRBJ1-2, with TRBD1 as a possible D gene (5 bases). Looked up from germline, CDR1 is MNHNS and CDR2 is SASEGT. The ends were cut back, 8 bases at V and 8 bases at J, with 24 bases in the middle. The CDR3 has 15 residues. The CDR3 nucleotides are TGTGCCAGCGCCGGGTTGGACATATCAGCAGGGGGCTACACCTTC. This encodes CASAGLDISAGGYTF.

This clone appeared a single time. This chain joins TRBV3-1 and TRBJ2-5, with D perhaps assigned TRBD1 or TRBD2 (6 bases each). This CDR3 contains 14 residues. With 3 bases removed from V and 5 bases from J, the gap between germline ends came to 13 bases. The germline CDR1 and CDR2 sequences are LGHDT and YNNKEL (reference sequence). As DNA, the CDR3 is TGTGCCAGCAGCCAGGCAGGGGCGGGGGAGACCCAGTACTTC. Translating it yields CASSQAGAGETQYF.

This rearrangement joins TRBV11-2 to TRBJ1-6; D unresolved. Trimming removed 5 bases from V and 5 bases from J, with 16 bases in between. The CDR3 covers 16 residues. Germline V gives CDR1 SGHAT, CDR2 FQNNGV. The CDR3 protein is CASSAPLSVDNSPLHF. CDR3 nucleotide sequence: TGTGCCAGCAGCGCCCCCTTATCGGTTGATAATTCACCCCTCCACTTT.

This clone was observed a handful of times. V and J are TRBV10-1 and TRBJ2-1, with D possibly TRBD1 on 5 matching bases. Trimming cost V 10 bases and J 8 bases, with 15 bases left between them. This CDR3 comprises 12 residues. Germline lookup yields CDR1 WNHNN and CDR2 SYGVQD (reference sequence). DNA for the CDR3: TGCGCCATTCGGCCCTGGGGCGATGAGCAGTTCTTC. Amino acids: CAIRPWGDEQFF.

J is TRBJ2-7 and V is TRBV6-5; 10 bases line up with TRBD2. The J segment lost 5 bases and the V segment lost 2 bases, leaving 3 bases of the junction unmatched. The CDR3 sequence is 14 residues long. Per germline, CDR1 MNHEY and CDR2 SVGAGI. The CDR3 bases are TGTGCCAGCAGTTACACTAGCGGGACCCACGAGCAGTACTTC. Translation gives CASSYTSGTHEQYF.

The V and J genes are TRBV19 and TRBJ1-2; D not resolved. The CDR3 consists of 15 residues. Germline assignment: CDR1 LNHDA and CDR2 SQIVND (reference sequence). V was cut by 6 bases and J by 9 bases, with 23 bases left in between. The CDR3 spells CASRYWSDRDRSYTF. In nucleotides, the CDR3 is TGTGCCAGTAGATACTGGTCCGACCGGGATAGGAGCTACACCTTC.

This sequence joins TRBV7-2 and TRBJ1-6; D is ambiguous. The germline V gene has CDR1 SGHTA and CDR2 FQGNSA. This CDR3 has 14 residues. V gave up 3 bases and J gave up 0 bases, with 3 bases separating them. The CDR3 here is CASSFSSYNSPLHF. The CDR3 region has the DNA TGTGCCAGCAGCTTCAGCTCCTATAATTCACCCCTCCACTTT.

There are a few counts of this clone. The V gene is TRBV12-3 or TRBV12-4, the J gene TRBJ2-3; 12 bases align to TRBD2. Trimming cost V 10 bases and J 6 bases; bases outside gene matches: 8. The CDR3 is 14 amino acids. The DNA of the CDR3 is TGTGCCACCCAAGAGACTAGCGGGAGCGATACGCAGTATTTT. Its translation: CATQETSGSDTQYF.

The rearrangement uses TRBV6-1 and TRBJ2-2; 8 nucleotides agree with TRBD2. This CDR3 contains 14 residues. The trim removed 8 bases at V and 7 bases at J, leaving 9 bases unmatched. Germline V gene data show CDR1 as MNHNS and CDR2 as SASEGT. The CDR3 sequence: CASRPAGEHGELFF. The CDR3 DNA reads TGTGCCAGCCGGCCAGCGGGAGAGCACGGGGAGCTGTTTTTT.

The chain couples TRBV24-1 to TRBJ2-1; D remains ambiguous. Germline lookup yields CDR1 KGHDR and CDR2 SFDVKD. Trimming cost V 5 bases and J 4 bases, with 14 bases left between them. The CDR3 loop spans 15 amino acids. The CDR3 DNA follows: TGTGCCACCAGTGCAGGCACAGCACCTTACAATGAGCAGTTCTTC. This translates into CATSAGTAPYNEQFF.

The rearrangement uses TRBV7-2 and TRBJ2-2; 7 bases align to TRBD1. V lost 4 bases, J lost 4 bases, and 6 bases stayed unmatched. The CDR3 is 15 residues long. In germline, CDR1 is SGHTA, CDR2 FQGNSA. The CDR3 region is CASSSDRAGTGELFF. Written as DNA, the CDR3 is TGTGCCAGCAGCTCCGACAGGGCGGGCACCGGGGAGCTGTTTTTT.

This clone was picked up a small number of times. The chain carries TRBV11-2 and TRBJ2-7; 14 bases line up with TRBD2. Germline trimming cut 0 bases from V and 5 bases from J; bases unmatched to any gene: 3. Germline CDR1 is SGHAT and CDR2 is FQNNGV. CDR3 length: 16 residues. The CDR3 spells CASSLEGGLAGDEQYF. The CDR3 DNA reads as TGTGCCAGCAGCTTAGAGGGGGGACTAGCGGGAGACGAGCAGTACTTC.

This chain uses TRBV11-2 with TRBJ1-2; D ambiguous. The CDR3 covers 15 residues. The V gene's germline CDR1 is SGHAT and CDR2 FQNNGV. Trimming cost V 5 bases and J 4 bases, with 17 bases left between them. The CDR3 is CASSPGRAGLYGYTF. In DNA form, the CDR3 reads TGTGCCAGCAGCCCTGGACGGGCCGGGCTCTATGGCTACACCTTC.

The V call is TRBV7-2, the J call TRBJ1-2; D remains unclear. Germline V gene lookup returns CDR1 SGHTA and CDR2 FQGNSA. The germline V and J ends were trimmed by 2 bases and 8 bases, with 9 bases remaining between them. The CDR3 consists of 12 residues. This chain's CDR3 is CASSLSAGGYTF. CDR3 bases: TGTGCCAGCAGCTTAAGCGCGGGCGGCTACACCTTC.

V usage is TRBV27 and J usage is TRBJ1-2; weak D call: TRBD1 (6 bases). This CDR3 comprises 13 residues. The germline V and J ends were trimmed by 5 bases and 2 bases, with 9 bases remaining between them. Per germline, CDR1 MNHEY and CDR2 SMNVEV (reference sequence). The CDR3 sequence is CASSLGGNYGYTF. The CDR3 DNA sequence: TGTGCCAGCAGTCTAGGGGGAAACTATGGCTACACCTTC.

CDR3 in DNA: TGTGCCAGCAGTTACATGGACAGGTCGTCCTACGAGCAGTACTTC. Its translation: CASSYMDRSSYEQYF. This chain connects TRBV6-2 or TRBV6-3 to TRBJ2-7; TRBD1 agrees at 7 bases. The CDR3 length is 15 residues. The V gene end was trimmed by 2 bases and the J gene end by 1 base; junction bases not matched to a gene: 5. Germline V gene sequence: CDR1 MNHEY, CDR2 SVGEGT.

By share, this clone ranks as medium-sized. CDR3 loop: CSARFLIRGETQYF. The CDR3 coding sequence is TGCAGTGCTAGGTTTCTCATACGGGGAGAGACCCAGTACTTC. This chain uses TRBV20-1 with TRBJ2-5; tentative D call: TRBD2 (5 bases). The CDR3 runs to 14 residues. V was pared by 3 bases and J by 4 bases, with 15 bases between. Germline-derived CDR1 and CDR2 are DFQATT and SNEGSKA (reference sequence).

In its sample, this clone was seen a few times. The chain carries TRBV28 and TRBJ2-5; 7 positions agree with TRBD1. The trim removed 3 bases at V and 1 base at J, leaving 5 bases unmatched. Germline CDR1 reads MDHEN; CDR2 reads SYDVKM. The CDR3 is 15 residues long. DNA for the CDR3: TGTGCCAGCAGTTTGGGCCGACAGGGCCAAGAGACCCAGTACTTC. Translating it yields CASSLGRQGQETQYF.

The CDR3 region is CASSQDPQVVSPLHF. The CDR3 nucleotides are TGCGCCAGCAGCCAAGATCCGCAGGTTGTTTCACCCCTCCACTTT. This chain links TRBV4-3 with TRBJ1-6; D is undetermined. Germline-derived CDR1 and CDR2 are LGHNA and YSLEER. This CDR3 is 15 amino acids long. Trimming removed 0 bases from V and 9 bases from J, with 12 bases in between.

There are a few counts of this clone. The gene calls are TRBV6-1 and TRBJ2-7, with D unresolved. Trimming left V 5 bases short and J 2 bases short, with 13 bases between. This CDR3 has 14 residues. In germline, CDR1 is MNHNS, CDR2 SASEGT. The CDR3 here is CASSPRASPYEQYF. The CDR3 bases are TGTGCCAGCAGTCCCCGGGCAAGTCCCTACGAGCAGTACTTC.

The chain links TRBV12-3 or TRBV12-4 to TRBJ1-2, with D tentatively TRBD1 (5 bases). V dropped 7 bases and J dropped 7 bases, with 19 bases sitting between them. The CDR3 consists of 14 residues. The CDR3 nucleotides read TGTGCCAGCATCGGCCGGGACGGATCTTTTGGCTACACCTTC. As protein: CASIGRDGSFGYTF.

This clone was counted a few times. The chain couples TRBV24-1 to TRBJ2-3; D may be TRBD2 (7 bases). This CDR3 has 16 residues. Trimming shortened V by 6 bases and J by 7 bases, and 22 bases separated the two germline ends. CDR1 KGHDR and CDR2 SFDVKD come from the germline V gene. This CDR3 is CATSSAGAPDLYTQYF. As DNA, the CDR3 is TGTGCCACCAGTAGTGCGGGGGCGCCTGATCTGTATACGCAGTATTTT.

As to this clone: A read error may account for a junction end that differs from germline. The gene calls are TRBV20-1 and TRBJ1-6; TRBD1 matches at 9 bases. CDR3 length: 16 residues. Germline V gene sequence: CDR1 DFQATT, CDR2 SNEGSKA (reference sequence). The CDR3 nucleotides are TGCAGTGCTAGACTCAACAGGGGGCTGTATAGTTCACCCCTCCACTTT. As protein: CSARLNRGLYSSPLHF.